What follows are 23 T cell receptor beta chains derived from one specimen sequenced in a study of OX40 agonist ivuxolimab in advanced cancers. Assay used: immunoSEQ multiplex PCR; TCRdb lists only in-frame clones, some missing. The sample yields 70,000 to 85,000 clones, around 90% seen once. The sample in question was CD4+ or CD8+ T cells sorted from blood, obtained in a trial of the OX40 agonist ivuxolimab. The receptors come from an adult with an advanced solid tumor such as melanoma, head and neck, liver or kidney cancer.

The CDR3 DNA follows: TGTGCCAGCAGCTTGGCGTCTACTACTCCCTACGAGCAGTACTTC. Translation gives CASSLASTTPYEQYF. V is TRBV5-5 and J is TRBJ2-7; D not resolved. The CDR3 is made up of 15 amino acids. V lost 0 bases and J lost 2, with 12 bases in between. Looked up from germline, CDR1 is SGHKS and CDR2 is YYEKEE (reference sequence).

This clone showed up just once. The rearrangement uses TRBV4-1 and TRBJ1-5, with D possibly TRBD1 on 6 matching bases. The V end lost 0 bases, the J end lost 1 base, and 7 bases lay between the germline ends. Germline V lookup: CDR1 MGHRA, CDR2 YSYEKL. The CDR3 has 15 amino acids. The CDR3 nucleotides read TGCGCCAGCAGCCAAGAAGGACAGAGCAATCAGCCCCAGCATTTT. Protein product: CASSQEGQSNQPQHF.

The V call is TRBV7-9, the J call TRBJ2-7, with TRBD1 matching 9 bases. The CDR3 is made up of 16 amino acids. Germline CDR1 and CDR2: SEHNR and FQNEAQ (reference sequence). V shed 3 bases and J 2 bases; nucleotides not matched to a gene: 8. The CDR3 loop reads CASSFRDGTGTYEQYF. For the CDR3, the DNA is TGTGCCAGCAGCTTCCGCGATGGGACAGGGACCTACGAGCAGTACTTC.

The rearrangement joins TRBV19 to TRBJ2-1; D is perhaps TRBD1 (6 bases). Trimming removed 6 bases from V and 4 bases from J, with 16 bases in between. In germline, CDR1 is LNHDA, CDR2 SQIVND (reference sequence). CDR3 length: 15 amino acids. Here the CDR3 DNA reads TGTGCCAGTAGCAATGGGGACATTGGGTACAATGAGCAGTTCTTC. Its translation is CASSNGDIGYNEQFF.

This sequence joins TRBV18 and TRBJ2-7, with D perhaps given as TRBD1 or TRBD2 (5 bases each). The CDR3 totals 15 residues. Germline V gene sequence: CDR1 KGHSH, CDR2 LQKENI. Trimming removed 0 bases at V and 1 base at J, with 10 bases between. The CDR3 coding sequence is TGTGCCAGCTCACCACCCACAGGAGGATCCTACGAGCAGTACTTC. This encodes CASSPPTGGSYEQYF.

The V and J genes are TRBV4-1 and TRBJ1-5; TRBD1 agrees at 8 bases. The CDR3 covers 17 residues. V was clipped by 0 bases and J by 4 bases; unmatched bases: 8. Germline CDR1 reads MGHRA; CDR2 reads YSYEKL. The CDR3 DNA reads TGCGCCAGCAGCCAAGAACAGGACAGGGCATTAAATCAGCCCCAGCATTTT. Translated: CASSQEQDRALNQPQHF.

This clone was detected only once. The chain combines TRBV6-5 with TRBJ1-1, with D perhaps matching TRBD1 (6 bases). V gave up 7 bases and J gave up 2 bases, with 14 bases separating them. Germline assignment: CDR1 MNHEY and CDR2 SVGAGI. The CDR3 is made up of 14 amino acids. The CDR3, as DNA: TGTGCCAGCATCAAGGCGGGGGCTAACACTGAAGCTTTCTTT. This encodes CASIKAGANTEAFF.

The chain recombines TRBV27 with TRBJ2-7, with 10 bases lining up with TRBD2. Germline trimming cut 2 bases from V and 2 bases from J; bases unmatched to any gene: 18. This CDR3 contains 20 residues. CDR1 and CDR2 from the germline V gene are MNHEY and SMNVEV (reference sequence). As DNA, the CDR3 is TGTGCCAGCAGTTTACTTGGACAGGCGATCGGTAGCGGGAGGACCTACGAGCAGTACTTC. Translated: CASSLLGQAIGSGRTYEQYF.

Only a few counts were recorded for this clone. This chain links TRBV7-9 with TRBJ1-4; D not certain. CDR3 length: 12 amino acids. CDR1 is SEHNR and CDR2 is FQNEAQ in the germline V gene (reference sequence). With 5 bases removed from V and 8 bases from J, the gap between germline ends came to 9 bases. CDR3 nucleotide sequence: TGTGCCAGCAGCCCAAACACCGAAAAACTGTTTTTT. Protein: CASSPNTEKLFF.

The gene calls are TRBV7-8 and TRBJ2-5; D is unclear. Germline V gene data show CDR1 as SGHVS and CDR2 as FQNEAQ. V lost 4 bases, J lost 5 bases, and 11 bases lay in between. The CDR3 is 13 amino acids. CDR3 sequence (DNA): TGTGCCAGCAGCTACGGCCGCCGGGAGACCCAGTACTTC. The encoded protein is CASSYGRRETQYF.

This chain links TRBV18 with TRBJ2-7, with a possible D match to TRBD1 (6 bases). The length of the CDR3 is 14 residues. The germline V gene encodes CDR1 KGHSH and CDR2 LQKENI. Trimming removed 0 bases from V and 4 bases from J, with 10 bases in between. DNA of the CDR3: TGTGCCAGCTCACCACCGGGGGCGCGGTACGAGCAGTACTTC. Protein: CASSPPGARYEQYF. Drawing the rest from reference TRBV18 and TRBJ2-7, the complete variable domain is NAGVMQNPRHLVRRRGQEARLRCSPMKGHSHVYWYRQLPEEGLKFMVYLQKENIIDESGMPKERFSAEFPKEGPSILRIQQVVRGDSAAYFCASSPPGARYEQYFGPGTRLTVT.

J is TRBJ2-3 and V is TRBV11-2; TRBD1 or TRBD2 may be the D gene (5 bases each). The V end lost 6 bases, the J end lost 1 base, and 11 bases lay between the germline ends. Germline V CDR1 and CDR2: SGHAT, FQNNGV. CDR3 length equals 14 residues. The CDR3: CASRLRGRTDTQYF. In nucleotides, the CDR3 is TGTGCCAGCAGGCTCCGGGGCCGCACAGATACGCAGTATTTT.

The genes are TRBV18 and TRBJ2-3; a weak D match, TRBD2 (6 bases). CDR1 KGHSH and CDR2 LQKENI come from the germline V gene. This CDR3 contains 13 residues. Trimming took 2 bases from V and 11 from J, leaving 14 bases between them. The chain's CDR3 is CASSPSTSSGQYF. DNA of the CDR3: TGTGCCAGCTCACCATCGACTAGTAGTGGGCAGTATTTT.

V gene TRBV5-1 combines with J gene TRBJ1-4, with TRBD1 matching over 7 bases. CDR1 is SGHRS, CDR2 YFSETQ, per germline. CDR3 length: 18 amino acids. Trimming took 3 bases from V and 5 from J; bases not matched to a gene: 16. CDR3 region: CASSSKNFPGQSNEKLFF. For the CDR3, the DNA is TGCGCCAGCAGCTCGAAGAATTTCCCGGGACAGAGCAATGAAAAACTGTTTTTT.

The rearrangement uses TRBV5-1 and TRBJ2-4; 7 bases are a match to TRBD1. J was trimmed by 6 bases and V by 2 bases; bases with no gene match: 8. This CDR3 has 15 amino acids. CDR1 is SGHRS and CDR2 is YFSETQ in the germline V gene. The chain's CDR3 is CASSLGDRTINIQYF. The DNA of the CDR3 is TGCGCCAGCAGCTTAGGGGACAGAACCATAAACATTCAGTACTTC.

The chain combines TRBV5-6 with TRBJ1-2; D gene unclear. The CDR3 loop spans 14 amino acids. Germline CDR1 and CDR2: SGHDT and YYEEEE. V was cut by 6 bases and J by 2 bases, with 14 bases left in between. The CDR3 bases are TGTGCCAGCATCACCATGACCCCGAACTATGGCTACACCTTC. It codes for CASITMTPNYGYTF.

This chain connects TRBV5-6 to TRBJ1-5, with D possibly being TRBD1 (6 bases). Trimming left V 0 bases short and J 4 bases short, with 14 bases between. Germline V gene lookup returns CDR1 SGHDT and CDR2 YYEEEE. The CDR3 extends over 16 amino acids. This chain's CDR3 is CASSLGGGQRNQPQHF. CDR3 DNA: TGTGCCAGCAGCTTGGGGGGCGGACAGAGGAATCAGCCCCAGCATTTT. Full variable domain (outside the CDR3, taken from reference TRBV5-6 and TRBJ1-5): DAGVTQSPTHLIKTRGQQVTLRCSPKSGHDTVSWYQQALGQGPQFIFQYYEEEERQRGNFPDRFSGHQFPNYSSELNVNALLLGDSALYLCASSLGGGQRNQPQHFGDGTRLSIL.

The chain recombines TRBV5-1 with TRBJ2-5; TRBD1 agrees at 8 bases. The germline V gene has CDR1 SGHRS and CDR2 YFSETQ. The CDR3 has 14 amino acids. Unmatched junction bases numbered 2, after V lost 4 bases and J lost 0 bases. The CDR3 DNA follows: TGCGCCAGCAGCATGGGACAGGACCAAGAGACCCAGTACTTC. This gives the protein CASSMGQDQETQYF.

The V call is TRBV6-6, the J call TRBJ2-5; the match to TRBD1 covers 7 bases. V lost 6 bases to trimming and J lost 1 base; unmatched junction nucleotides: 8. The germline V gene encodes CDR1 MNHNY and CDR2 SVGAGI (reference sequence). CDR3 length: 15 residues. CDR3: CASRPKGDSQETQYF. DNA for the CDR3: TGTGCCAGCAGACCTAAGGGGGACAGCCAAGAGACCCAGTACTTC.

The CDR3 nucleotides read TGCGCCAGCAGCTTGGAGGCAGGGGTGGGCGAGCAGTACTTC. This sequence encodes CASSLEAGVGEQYF. The J gene is TRBJ2-7, the V gene TRBV5-1, with a possible D match to TRBD1 (6 bases). The CDR3 extends over 14 amino acids. CDR1 is SGHRS and CDR2 is YFSETQ in the germline V gene. Trimming took off 0 bases at V and 6 bases at J, with 13 bases between the two ends.

V usage is TRBV11-3 and J usage is TRBJ2-3, with TRBD1 matching 10 bases. The germline V gene encodes CDR1 SGHNT and CDR2 YENEEA. The V gene end was trimmed by 5 bases and the J gene end by 7 bases; junction bases not matched to a gene: 9. This CDR3 region has 15 residues. The CDR3 DNA reads as TGTGCCAGCAGCAAGGTGGGGACAGGGGCGAATACGCAGTATTTT. Its translation is CASSKVGTGANTQYF.

This clone was picked up a small number of times. The CDR3 is CASSPRVDTEAFF. The CDR3 region has the DNA TGTGCCAGCAGTCCTCGGGTGGACACTGAAGCTTTCTTT. J is TRBJ1-1 and V is TRBV7-2; no clear D gene. Germline CDR1 and CDR2: SGHTA and FQGNSA. V shed 6 bases and J shed 3 bases, with 11 bases lying between them. This CDR3 contains 13 residues.

This clone was counted a single time. This chain joins TRBV30 and TRBJ2-3; D unclear. The germline CDR1 and CDR2 sequences are GTSNPN and SVGIG (reference sequence). The length of the CDR3 is 11 residues. Trimming pared 1 base from V and 5 bases from J, leaving 4 bases between. The CDR3 DNA reads as TGTGCCTGGAGTGCCGTAGATACGCAGTATTTT. Protein: CAWSAVDTQYF.